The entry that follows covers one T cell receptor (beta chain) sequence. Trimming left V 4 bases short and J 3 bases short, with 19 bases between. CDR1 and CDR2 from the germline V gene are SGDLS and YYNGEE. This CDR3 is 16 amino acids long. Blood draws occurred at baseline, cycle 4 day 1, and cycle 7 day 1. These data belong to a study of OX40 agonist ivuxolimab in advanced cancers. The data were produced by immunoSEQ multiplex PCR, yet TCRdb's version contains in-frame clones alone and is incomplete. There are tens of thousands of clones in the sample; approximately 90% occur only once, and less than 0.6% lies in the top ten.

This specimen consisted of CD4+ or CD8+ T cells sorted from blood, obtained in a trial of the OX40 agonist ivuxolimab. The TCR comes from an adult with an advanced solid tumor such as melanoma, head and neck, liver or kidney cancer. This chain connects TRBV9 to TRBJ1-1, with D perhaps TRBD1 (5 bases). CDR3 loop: CASSSKAGNWDTEAFF. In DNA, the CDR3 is TGTGCCAGCAGCTCCAAAGCAGGGAATTGGGACACTGAAGCTTTCTTT.